These 22 T cell receptor beta chains originate from one sample sequenced in a study of PD-L1 blockade in urothelial cancer. Generated by immunoSEQ multiplex PCR, the TCRdb table keeps only in-frame clones and is missing some. The sample contains 54,000 or so clones, roughly 80% of which appear only once. As to time point: pretreatment peripheral blood. The source was PBMCs, collected around atezolizumab (anti-PD-L1) treatment. The receptors come from a man between 50 and 59 years old with urothelial cancer.

This clone has more than one count but fewer than ten. The V call is TRBV10-3, the J call TRBJ1-1; 7 positions match TRBD1. The CDR3 runs to 13 residues. The J segment lost 3 bases and the V segment lost 5 bases, leaving 3 bases of the junction unmatched. Germline V CDR1 and CDR2: ENHRY, SYGVKD. CDR3 DNA sequence: TGTGCCATCAGTTTACAGGGGTACACTGAAGCTTTCTTT. Its protein product is CAISLQGYTEAFF.

This clone is a singleton in its sample. The rearrangement links TRBV6-1 to TRBJ1-6; 8 nucleotides line up with TRBD1. CDR3 length: 13 amino acids. V trimming: 5 bases; J trimming: 9 bases; junction bases outside the gene matches: 3. Per germline, CDR1 MNHNS and CDR2 SASEGT. The CDR3 here is CASSRDRGSPLHF. CDR3 sequence (DNA): TGTGCCAGCAGTCGTGACAGGGGTTCACCCCTCCACTTT.

In regard to this clone: Other DNA sequences in this sample translate to the same CDR3. This chain joins TRBV5-1 and TRBJ2-1; 15 positions match TRBD2. The length of the CDR3 is 16 residues. Germline V gene data show CDR1 as SGHRS and CDR2 as YFSETQ. After removal of 4 bases from V and 8 bases from J, the junction contained 7 bases not matched to a gene. The CDR3 spells CASSTGLAGGHDEQFF. CDR3 nucleotides: TGCGCCAGCAGCACCGGACTAGCGGGGGGGCACGATGAGCAGTTCTTC. Full variable domain (missing parts from reference TRBV5-1 and TRBJ2-1): KAGVTQTPRYLIKTRGQQVTLSCSPISGHRSVSWYQQTPGQGLQFLFEYFSETQRNKGNFPGRFSGRQFSNSRSEMNVSTLELGDSALYLCASSTGLAGGHDEQFFGPGTRLTVL.

This sequence joins TRBV28 and TRBJ2-7; 9 bases line up with TRBD1. Germline V lookup: CDR1 MDHEN, CDR2 SYDVKM. Germline trimming cut 3 bases from V and 3 bases from J; bases unmatched to any gene: 15. CDR3 length: 18 residues. CDR3 nucleotide sequence: TGTGCCAGCAGTTTGCCCCCCGGGACAGGGATGCCCCGCTACGAGCAGTACTTC. Amino acid sequence: CASSLPPGTGMPRYEQYF.

This chain joins TRBV7-9 and TRBJ1-1, with TRBD1 matching 7 bases. There are 15 residues in the CDR3. With 0 bases clipped from V and 2 bases from J, the junction kept 3 bases outside the gene matches. Germline CDR1 and CDR2: SEHNR and FQNEAQ (reference sequence). Written as DNA, the CDR3 is TGTGCCAGCAGCTTAGCGGAGGGGGCCAACACTGAAGCTTTCTTT. It specifies CASSLAEGANTEAFF.

The chain is built from TRBV7-8 and TRBJ2-3; D is perhaps TRBD2 (6 bases). The CDR3 has 11 residues. The germline V and J ends were trimmed by 3 bases and 11 bases, with 9 bases remaining between them. Germline V gives CDR1 SGHVS, CDR2 FQNEAQ. CDR3 protein: CASSFGGMQYF. For the CDR3, the DNA is TGTGCCAGCAGCTTCGGCGGGATGCAGTATTTT.

In nucleotides, the CDR3 is TGTGCCAGCCCCTCGGACAGGGAGATAAGTGGCTACACCTTC. It translates to CASPSDREISGYTF. V gene TRBV6-5 combines with J gene TRBJ1-2, with TRBD1 matching over 8 bases. Unmatched junction bases numbered 12, after V lost 8 bases and J lost 7 bases. The CDR3 extends over 14 amino acids. Germline V lookup: CDR1 MNHEY, CDR2 SVGAGI.

The chain combines TRBV18 with TRBJ2-2; 8 nucleotides line up with TRBD1. Unmatched junction bases numbered 8, after V lost 3 bases and J lost 5 bases. CDR3 length equals 16 residues. Germline assignment: CDR1 KGHSH and CDR2 LQKENI. This CDR3 reads CASSPLTGVETGELFF. The DNA for the CDR3 is TGTGCCAGCTCACCTTTGACAGGGGTTGAGACCGGGGAGCTGTTTTTT.

This chain links TRBV4-1 with TRBJ2-2; TRBD2 might be the D (5 bases). This CDR3 contains 15 residues. Deletions cut 4 bases from V and 4 bases from J, with 13 bases between. The germline gives CDR1 MGHRA, CDR2 YSYEKL. The CDR3 DNA sequence: TGCGCCAGCAGCCTCTCGGTACGGGGCACCGGGGAGCTGTTTTTT. Protein product: CASSLSVRGTGELFF.

The V gene is TRBV7-7, the J gene TRBJ2-3; possible D gene TRBD2, 6 bases. The CDR3 totals 13 residues. V lost 5 bases, J lost 6 bases, and 12 bases lay in between. Germline V gene lookup returns CDR1 SSHAT and CDR2 FNYEAQ (reference sequence). The CDR3 is CASSRDFSDTQYF. The CDR3 DNA reads as TGTGCCAGCAGCAGGGACTTCTCTGATACGCAGTATTTT.

The chain has TRBV27 and TRBJ1-5; D gene unclear. Germline values: CDR1 MNHEY, CDR2 SMNVEV (reference sequence). This CDR3 has 12 amino acids. The germline V and J ends were trimmed by 8 bases and 2 bases, with 7 bases remaining between them. The CDR3 region is CASRHGNQPQHF. Here the CDR3 DNA reads TGTGCCAGCCGACATGGCAATCAGCCCCAGCATTTT.

The chain uses TRBV18 and TRBJ1-1, with D tentatively TRBD1 (6 bases). This CDR3 comprises 13 residues. Germline loops: CDR1 KGHSH, CDR2 LQKENI. V dropped 6 bases and J dropped 8 bases, with 16 bases sitting between them. CDR3 residues: CASSPDSQGEAFF. Here the CDR3 DNA reads TGTGCCAGCTCCCCGGACAGCCAAGGGGAAGCTTTCTTT.

The CDR3 sequence is CSGTRGGWTDTQYF. The CDR3 nucleotides read TGCAGCGGGACCCGGGGGGGGTGGACAGATACGCAGTATTTT. The gene calls are TRBV29-1 and TRBJ2-3; 8 nucleotides agree with TRBD2. The trim removed 7 bases at V and 3 bases at J, leaving 9 bases unmatched. The CDR3 runs to 14 residues. The germline gives CDR1 SQVTM, CDR2 ANQGSEA.

V usage is TRBV11-2 and J usage is TRBJ1-5; D might be TRBD1 (5 bases). The CDR3 is made up of 15 amino acids. The germline V gene encodes CDR1 SGHAT and CDR2 FQNNGV. V shed 5 bases and J shed 7 bases, with 18 bases lying between them. The CDR3 loop is CASSGDGGERQPQHF. The CDR3 DNA sequence: TGTGCCAGCAGCGGGGATGGGGGGGAAAGACAGCCCCAGCATTTT.

The J gene is TRBJ1-5, the V gene TRBV30, with 8 bases aligning to TRBD1. The CDR3 runs to 14 residues. Germline lookup yields CDR1 GTSNPN and CDR2 SVGIG (reference sequence). The junction had 4 bases not matched to a gene; V was cut back by 2 bases and J by 4 bases. CDR3 DNA sequence: TGTGCCTGGAGTATCACAGGGGGAAATCAGCCCCAGCATTTT. Translating it yields CAWSITGGNQPQHF. The full variable domain, in which reference TRBV30 and TRBJ1-5 provide the parts outside the CDR3, is SQTIHQWPATLVQPVGSPLSLECTVEGTSNPNLYWYRQAAGRGLQLLFYSVGIGQISSEVPQNLSASRPQDRQFILSSKKLLLSDSGFYLCAWSITGGNQPQHFGDGTRLSIL.

This clone occurred a few times. V usage is TRBV10-2 and J usage is TRBJ1-4; possibly TRBD1 for D (5 bases). CDR3 length: 13 residues. In germline, CDR1 is WSHSY, CDR2 SAAADI. The germline V and J ends were trimmed by 11 bases and 5 bases, with 15 bases remaining between them. The DNA of the CDR3 is TGCGCCTCGACGCGGACACAGAATGAAAAACTGTTTTTT. It codes for CASTRTQNEKLFF.

V and J are TRBV7-8 and TRBJ1-3; D might be TRBD1 (6 bases). Germline CDR1 and CDR2: SGHVS and FQNEAQ. The V end lost 5 bases, the J end lost 4 bases, and 9 bases lay between the germline ends. This CDR3 has 13 amino acids. The CDR3 region is CASSPGQGNTIYF. CDR3 nucleotides: TGTGCCAGCAGCCCCGGACAGGGAAACACCATATATTTT.

This chain uses TRBV5-1 with TRBJ1-2; D gene unclear. The CDR3 has 15 amino acids. The germline V gene has CDR1 SGHRS and CDR2 YFSETQ. The V end was cut by 2 bases, the J end by 2 bases, with 13 bases between. The CDR3 here is CASSFAGQNNYGYTF. The CDR3 region has the DNA TGCGCCAGCAGCTTCGCGGGCCAAAACAACTATGGCTACACCTTC.

This clone was detected only a few times. This chain joins TRBV5-1 and TRBJ1-3, with TRBD1 identical over 9 bases. Germline CDR1 and CDR2: SGHRS and YFSETQ. V lost 8 bases to trimming and J lost 2 bases; unmatched junction nucleotides: 8. This CDR3 has 15 amino acids. The DNA of the CDR3 is TGCGCCAGTATGACGGGACAGGGCCCTGGAAACACCATATATTTT. Translating gives CASMTGQGPGNTIYF.

The chain links TRBV5-1 to TRBJ1-6, with 7 bases aligning to TRBD1. V gave up 4 bases and J gave up 10 bases; unmatched junction bases: 8. CDR1 and CDR2 from the germline V gene are SGHRS and YFSETQ. CDR3 length equals 14 residues. The chain's CDR3 is CASSPRQGDSPLHF. The CDR3 nucleotides are TGCGCCAGCAGCCCTCGACAGGGAGACTCACCCCTCCACTTT.

Points on this clone: One junction end does not reproduce the germline sequence, and a read error may be involved. CDR3 DNA: TGCGCCAGCAGCCAAGATTCAGGCTCTGGAAACACCATATGTTTT. The encoded protein is CASSQDSGSGNTICF. The J gene is TRBJ1-3, the V gene TRBV4-1; D is unresolved. The CDR3 loop spans 15 amino acids. Germline assignment: CDR1 MGHRA and CDR2 YSYEKL.

This rearrangement joins TRBV18 to TRBJ2-7, with 12 positions matching TRBD1. In germline, CDR1 is KGHSH, CDR2 LQKENI. With 4 bases clipped from V and 5 bases from J, the junction kept 12 bases outside the gene matches. The CDR3 runs 17 residues. The CDR3: CASSQTGTGGVSNEQYF. DNA of the CDR3: TGTGCCAGCTCACAAACCGGGACAGGGGGCGTATCTAACGAGCAGTACTTC.